This paragraph covers one T cell receptor beta chain sequence. What it binds is not known. Next came a second PCR, run for roughly 6 to 11 cycles, which used a sample-barcoded 5' primer along with a J-beta primer mix. Every cDNA was tagged by a template-switch adaptor with 12 random nucleotides. Sequencing yielded, for each sample, at least 2.5 million paired-end reads carrying CDR3. TCRdb re-called the 5' RACE reads with MiXCR, one entry per CDR3 protein. The table lists 1 million or so distinct CDR3 sequences, 40% to 45% of them singletons. The sample belongs to a study of blood T cells in healthy people across ages. The study recruited healthy Caucasian donors from Russia who were aged about 6 to 90. Regarding the study as a whole: A strong correlation between TCR beta diversity and naive T cell percentage was seen.

The V segment lost 5 bases and the J segment 8 bases; nucleotides outside the gene matches: 11. This CDR3 is 14 amino acids long. The germline gives CDR1 DFQATT, CDR2 SNEGSKA (reference sequence). The chain employs TRBV20-1 and TRBJ2-5; 10 positions agree with TRBD1. This sequence was found in a woman between 55 and 75 years old in good health. The sequencing input was blood. CDR3 region: CSAPRDRGAGTQYF. The CDR3 DNA sequence: TGCAGTGCTCCCCGGGACAGGGGAGCAGGCACCCAGTACTTC.